This TCR beta chain was observed in a study of blood T cell repertoires in COVID-19. Study as a whole: The analysed material was cDNA or gDNA that came from T cells, B-cell-depleted T cells, or PBMCs.

Data came from immunoSEQ multiplex PCR; TCRdb stores just in-frame clones and leaves some out. The sample carries 190,000 or so clones, about 83% recorded once. The sample was peripheral blood. The TCR was taken from a woman aged 18-29 years who had recovered from COVID-19.

The CDR3 spells CASSPGTRPYEQYV. DNA for the CDR3: TGTGCCAGCAGCCCAGGGACTAGACCCTACGAGCAGTACGTC. This chain links TRBV7-9 with TRBJ2-7, with 8 nucleotides matching TRBD2. Per germline, CDR1 SEHNR and CDR2 FQNEAQ (reference sequence). The CDR3 runs 14 residues. Unmatched junction bases numbered 5, after V lost 5 bases and J lost 2 bases.